A single sample is the source of the 32 T cell receptor beta chains below, sequenced in a study of T cells in Graves' hyperthyroidism and ophthalmopathy. There were TCR beta CDR3 regions amplified from RNA transcripts. Initially, a first-round RT-PCR of the TCR CDR3 employed the HTBI primer set. One entry per CDR3 protein results from TCRdb running MiXCR on the multiplex PCR reads. The repertoire consists of hundreds of thousands of distinct CDR3 sequences, with 40% to 55% occurring once and the leading ten covering about 7%. Sample: peripheral blood or thyroid tissue (not recorded which). The receptor source for this set is an adult man with Graves' disease, either hyperthyroidism or ophthalmopathy (not recorded which).

This clonotype was recorded a few times. The chain employs TRBV6-1 and TRBJ1-5, with D unresolved. Between the trimmed V and J ends, which lost 4 bases and 4 bases, there was a span of 11 bases. Per the germline V gene, CDR1 is MNHNS and CDR2 is SASEGT. The CDR3 is 14 residues long. CDR3 in DNA: TGTGCCAGCAGTGGGCCCAGCGAAAATCAGCCCCAGCATTTT. Translated, it gives CASSGPSENQPQHF.

The chain combines TRBV10-3 with TRBJ1-2; 9 bases fit TRBD1. V lost 4 bases, J lost 4 bases, and 4 bases stayed unmatched. This CDR3 comprises 14 residues. Germline CDR1 ENHRY, CDR2 SYGVKD. This CDR3 reads CAISAGQGPYGYTF. The CDR3 region has the DNA TGTGCCATCAGTGCAGGACAGGGGCCCTATGGCTACACCTTC.

The DNA for the CDR3 is TGCAGTGCTAGATCCCCGGGAGGGCGGTGGGGGACCGGGACCCAGTACTTC. It translates to CSARSPGGRWGTGTQYF. The V gene is TRBV20-1, the J gene TRBJ2-5; 8 bases fit TRBD2. Germline assignment: CDR1 DFQATT and CDR2 SNEGSKA (reference sequence). J lost 7 bases, V lost 2 bases, and 18 bases had no gene match. This CDR3 region has 17 residues.

The V and J genes are TRBV15 and TRBJ2-7; 9 positions match TRBD1. Germline V gene sequence: CDR1 LNHNV, CDR2 YYDKDF (reference sequence). The CDR3 has 17 residues. V was pared by 2 bases and J by 0 bases, with 8 bases of the junction left unmatched. The CDR3 DNA reads as TGTGCCACCAGCAGAAGAACCGGGACAGGGAGCTCCTACGAGCAGTACTTC. Translation gives CATSRRTGTGSSYEQYF.

J is TRBJ2-5 and V is TRBV10-3; D may be TRBD1 or TRBD2 (7 bases each). The V gene lost 7 bases and the J gene lost 5 bases, with 14 bases spanning the gap. This CDR3 is built from 13 residues. Looked up from germline, CDR1 is ENHRY and CDR2 is SYGVKD. The CDR3 spells CAITRQGGETQYF. In DNA, the CDR3 is TGTGCCATCACAAGACAGGGAGGGGAGACCCAGTACTTC.

Details on this clonotype: The junction and the germline gene differ at one end; a read error may be behind it. The J gene is TRBJ1-2, the V gene TRBV9, with D possibly TRBD1 on 5 matching bases. From germline, CDR1 is SGDLS and CDR2 YYNGEE. This CDR3 contains 14 residues. The CDR3 here is CASSVQGRNYGCTF. The CDR3 DNA is TGTGCCAGCAGCGTTCAGGGACGGAACTATGGCTGCACCTTC.

The chain employs TRBV16 and TRBJ1-5; D not resolved. Germline V gene lookup returns CDR1 KGHSY and CDR2 FQNENV. The CDR3 is 13 residues long. V lost 1 base to trimming and J lost 2 bases, with 3 bases between them. CDR3 bases: TGTGCCAGCAGCCAATTCCGCAATCAGCCCCAGCATTTT. Translated, it gives CASSQFRNQPQHF.

The J gene is TRBJ1-5, the V gene TRBV19; D may be TRBD1 (6 bases). The CDR3 loop spans 14 amino acids. V was shortened by 5 bases and J by 7 bases, with 15 bases between the two germline ends. Germline CDR1 and CDR2: LNHDA and SQIVND (reference sequence). Here the CDR3 DNA reads TGTGCCAGTAGTGGGCACAGGGTTGACCAGCCCCAGCATTTT. Translated, it gives CASSGHRVDQPQHF.

J is TRBJ2-7 and V is TRBV6-5; D might be TRBD1 (6 bases). CDR3 size: 13 residues. CDR1 and CDR2 from the germline V gene are MNHEY and SVGAGI. V was clipped by 1 base and J by 7 bases, with 11 bases between them. The CDR3 DNA is TGTGCCAGCAGTTACTTAAGGACAGCGGAGCAGTACTTC. Its protein is CASSYLRTAEQYF.

This clonotype appeared many times. This chain connects TRBV24-1 to TRBJ2-7; D call uncertain. This CDR3 contains 13 residues. Germline V gene lookup returns CDR1 KGHDR and CDR2 SFDVKD. The V gene lost 3 bases and the J gene lost 3 bases, with 8 bases spanning the gap. CDR3 nucleotides: TGTGCCACCAGTGATGACGGCCTCTACGAGCAGTACTTC. Residues: CATSDDGLYEQYF.

The V gene is TRBV24-1, the J gene TRBJ2-6, with D possibly TRBD1 on 6 matching bases. Germline loops: CDR1 KGHDR, CDR2 SFDVKD. This CDR3 contains 16 residues. The V gene lost 5 bases and the J gene lost 2 bases, with 12 bases spanning the gap. The DNA for the CDR3 is TGTGCCACCAGTGGAACGACAGGCCCTGGGGCCAACGTCCTGACTTTC. Translated, it gives CATSGTTGPGANVLTF.

This chain links TRBV19 with TRBJ1-5; D ambiguous. Germline CDR1 and CDR2: LNHDA and SQIVND (reference sequence). This CDR3 is built from 16 residues. V lost 2 bases and J 7 bases, leaving 18 bases between the germline ends. CDR3 residues: CASSISVGGFYQPQHF. CDR3 DNA: TGTGCCAGTAGTATATCTGTTGGAGGGTTTTACCAGCCCCAGCATTTT.

There are many counts of this clonotype. The V gene is TRBV20-1, the J gene TRBJ2-5; 13 positions agree with TRBD2. With V trimmed by 3 bases and J by 5 bases, 3 bases remained unmatched. This CDR3 region has 14 residues. Per germline, CDR1 DFQATT and CDR2 SNEGSKA (reference sequence). For the CDR3, the DNA is TGCAGTGCTAGCGAACTAGCGGGAGGGGAGACCCAGTACTTC. The encoded protein is CSASELAGGETQYF.

As for this clonotype: This may come from a read error, since a much larger clone is one base off. The rearrangement uses TRBV7-9 and TRBJ2-7; D gene uncertain. The CDR3 has 11 residues. Per the germline V gene, CDR1 is SEHNR and CDR2 is FQNEAQ (reference sequence). Trimming shortened V by 4 bases and J by 7 bases, and 8 bases separated the two germline ends. Here the CDR3 reads CASSSTLEQYF. DNA of the CDR3: TGTGCCAGCAGCTCAACCCTGGAGCAGTACTTC.

In its sample, this clonotype was seen a few times. The junction differs from germline at one of its ends, possibly a read error. The rearrangement uses TRBV7-8 and TRBJ1-6; 11 nucleotides line up with TRBD1. Germline lookup yields CDR1 SGHVS and CDR2 FQNEAQ. This CDR3 contains 14 residues. CDR3: CASSQDRGDRGIRF. CDR3 coding DNA: TGTGCCAGCAGCCAAGACAGGGGGGACAGGGGGATCCGGTTT.

The genes are TRBV7-7 and TRBJ2-7, with TRBD2 matching over 8 bases. This CDR3 contains 13 residues. Germline CDR1 reads SSHAT; CDR2 reads FNYEAQ (reference sequence). This CDR3 is CARDPGGRIEQYF. In nucleotides, the CDR3 is TGTGCTAGAGATCCTGGCGGGAGGATCGAGCAGTACTTC.

This clonotype was found a few times. The chain links TRBV14 to TRBJ1-1; D call uncertain. V was trimmed by 4 bases and J by 4 bases, leaving 10 bases between them. There are 13 residues in the CDR3. CDR1 is SGHDN, CDR2 FVKESK, per germline. The CDR3 sequence is CASSLRRLTEAFF. DNA of the CDR3: TGTGCCAGCAGCCTTAGGAGACTCACTGAAGCTTTCTTT. Full variable domain (rest looked up from reference TRBV14 and TRBJ1-1): EAGVTQFPSHSVIEKGQTVTLRCDPISGHDNLYWYRRVMGKEIKFLLHFVKESKQDESGMPNNRFLAERTGGTYSTLKVQPAELEDSGVYFCASSLRRLTEAFFGQGTRLTVV.

This clonotype has at least ten counts. The chain couples TRBV29-1 to TRBJ2-5; TRBD1 matches at 11 bases. The CDR3 is 13 residues long. The V segment lost 6 bases and the J segment 2 bases; nucleotides outside the gene matches: 2. The germline CDR1 and CDR2 sequences are SQVTM and ANQGSEA. CDR3 in DNA: TGCAGCGTAGGACAGGGGGCGCAAGAGACCCAGTACTTC. Translating it yields CSVGQGAQETQYF.

As to this clonotype: This may come from a read error, since a much larger clone is one base off. This chain joins TRBV10-3 and TRBJ1-1, with unresolved D. Trimming pared 1 base from V and 1 base from J, leaving 10 bases between. The CDR3 has 15 amino acids. From germline, CDR1 is ENHRY and CDR2 SYGVKD. The CDR3 loop reads CAISEFSGRNTEAFF. CDR3 in DNA: TGTGCCATCAGTGAGTTTTCGGGTCGGAACACTGAAGCTTTCTTT.

CDR3 amino acids: CAISDSGQGPLSKQYF. CDR3 DNA: TGTGCCATCAGTGATAGTGGACAGGGCCCTTTGTCCAAGCAGTACTTC. This chain links TRBV10-3 with TRBJ2-7; the match to TRBD1 covers 8 bases. Germline loops: CDR1 ENHRY, CDR2 SYGVKD. After removal of 3 bases from V and 8 bases from J, the junction contained 15 bases not matched to a gene. The CDR3 runs 16 residues.

Concerning this clonotype itself: One junction end disagrees with the germline gene, perhaps due to a read error. The rearrangement links TRBV11-2 to TRBJ2-5, with 8 bases fitting TRBD1. The CDR3 has 13 amino acids. Looked up from germline, CDR1 is SGHAT and CDR2 is FQNNGV. CDR3 nucleotides: TGTGCCAGCAGCCGGACAGGGTCAGAGACCCGGTACTTC. Translating it yields CASSRTGSETRYF.

The CDR3 loop is CASGLVDRGGVYGYTF. The CDR3 DNA follows: TGCGCTAGCGGCTTGGTTGATCGAGGGGGTGTCTATGGCTACACCTTC. The chain recombines TRBV5-1 with TRBJ1-2, with D possibly matching TRBD1 (6 bases). The CDR3 covers 16 residues. Germline loops: CDR1 SGHRS, CDR2 YFSETQ. Complete variable domain (other parts from reference TRBV5-1 and TRBJ1-2): KAGVTQTPRYLIKTRGQQVTLSCSPISGHRSVSWYQQTPGQGLQFLFEYFSETQRNKGNFPGRFSGRQFSNSRSEMNVSTLELGDSALYLCASGLVDRGGVYGYTFGSGTRLTVV.

With regard to this clonotype: This CDR3 is missing its conserved last phenylalanine or tryptophan, likely due to a read error. This rearrangement joins TRBV9 to TRBJ1-2; tentatively, D is TRBD1 (6 bases). The CDR3 consists of 13 residues. V was clipped by 5 bases and J by 6 bases, with 14 bases between them. Germline CDR1 reads SGDLS; CDR2 reads YYNGEE. CDR3 region: CASSRGQPHGYTS. The CDR3 DNA is TGTGCCAGCAGTCGGGGGCAGCCGCATGGCTACACCTCC.

The rearrangement links TRBV20-1 to TRBJ1-3, with a tentative D call TRBD1 (5 bases). This CDR3 comprises 16 residues. Germline CDR1 is DFQATT and CDR2 is SNEGSKA (reference sequence). V was cut by 1 base and J by 2 bases, with 15 bases left in between. The CDR3 sequence is CSARGVGTGAGNTIYF. The CDR3, as DNA: TGCAGTGCTAGAGGAGTAGGGACTGGGGCTGGAAACACCATATATTTT.

This clonotype was detected only a few times. The chain uses TRBV20-1 and TRBJ2-7, with D possibly being TRBD1 (6 bases). CDR1 and CDR2 from the germline V gene are DFQATT and SNEGSKA (reference sequence). The V end was cut by 5 bases, the J end by 2 bases, with 13 bases between. This CDR3 contains 13 residues. CDR3 DNA sequence: TGCAGTGCTCCCCGCCCAGGGGCCTACGAGCAGTACTTC. Amino acid sequence: CSAPRPGAYEQYF.

This clonotype was recorded many times. This chain links TRBV7-9 with TRBJ2-5; D remains ambiguous. With 5 bases removed from V and 3 bases from J, the gap between germline ends came to 10 bases. Germline values: CDR1 SEHNR, CDR2 FQNEAQ (reference sequence). CDR3 length: 13 residues. The CDR3 nucleotides read TGTGCCAGCAGCCCCCCCCTTGAAGAGACCCAGTACTTC. This codes for CASSPPLEETQYF.

There are many counts of this clonotype. This chain uses TRBV25-1 with TRBJ1-2, with a possible D match to TRBD1 (5 bases). The V gene lost 3 bases and the J gene lost 5 bases, with 10 bases spanning the gap. CDR3 size: 13 residues. The germline V gene has CDR1 MGHDK and CDR2 SYGVNS. CDR3 sequence (DNA): TGTGCCAGCAGTGACCCGGGACGATATGGCTACACCTTC. Protein sequence: CASSDPGRYGYTF.

J is TRBJ2-5 and V is TRBV7-2; 7 nucleotides line up with TRBD2. The J call may be in error: the DNA end matches TRBJ2-1 better. Germline V lookup: CDR1 SGHTA, CDR2 FQGNSA. The CDR3 covers 13 residues. The CDR3 here is CASSIGTNNEQFF. Written as DNA, the CDR3 is TGTGCCAGCAGCATCGGGACTAACAATGAGCAGTTCTTC.

This chain joins TRBV20-1 and TRBJ1-5; TRBD1 might be the D (6 bases). The CDR3 runs to 16 residues. Trimming removed 5 bases at V and 0 bases at J, with 17 bases between. Germline assignment: CDR1 DFQATT and CDR2 SNEGSKA (reference sequence). CDR3 nucleotide sequence: TGCAGTGCTTTCTCCGGGACAACCATTAGCAATCAGCCCCAGCATTTT. Protein: CSAFSGTTISNQPQHF.

The chain carries TRBV20-1 and TRBJ1-2; no firm D call. Germline V gene sequence: CDR1 DFQATT, CDR2 SNEGSKA (reference sequence). The V gene lost 3 bases and the J gene lost 0 bases, with 23 bases spanning the gap. This CDR3 region has 18 residues. The CDR3 DNA reads TGCAGTGCTAGTTCCCTGTACAGAGACTCGAGCGCTAACTATGGCTACACCTTC. Translation gives CSASSLYRDSSANYGYTF.

V and J are TRBV2 and TRBJ1-4; 10 bases match TRBD1. In germline, CDR1 is SNHLY, CDR2 FYNNEI. The V segment lost 2 bases and the J segment 6 bases; nucleotides outside the gene matches: 3. The CDR3 totals 15 residues. The CDR3 region has the DNA TGTGCCAGCAGTGAACCCGGGACAGGGGATGAAAAACTGTTTTTT. Translation: CASSEPGTGDEKLFF.

CDR3 region: CASEAGFMNTEAFF. The CDR3 DNA reads TGTGCCAGCGAGGCAGGGTTCATGAACACTGAAGCTTTCTTT. This rearrangement joins TRBV6-1 to TRBJ1-1; tentatively, D is TRBD1 (5 bases). The CDR3 runs 14 residues. Between the trimmed V and J ends, which lost 8 bases and 0 bases, there was a span of 13 bases. Germline CDR1 and CDR2: MNHNS and SASEGT.